These 25 T cell receptor beta chains were sequenced from one sample in a study of blood T cell repertoires in COVID-19. Repertoires were generated with immunoSEQ multiplex PCR, while TCRdb's copy carries only in-frame clones and drops some. The table has 99,000 or so clones, around 84% seen once. The sequencing sample was made of peripheral blood. These receptors were obtained from a woman aged 55-70 years in a cohort sampled during active or convalescent COVID-19.

The V call is TRBV7-9, the J call TRBJ1-2, with 11 bases matching TRBD1. CDR1 and CDR2 from the germline V gene are SEHNR and FQNEAQ (reference sequence). The V and J ends lost 4 bases and 3 bases, in that order; junction bases with no gene match: 13. The CDR3 sequence is 18 residues long. The CDR3 DNA sequence: TGTGCCAGCAGCTCCTACCCCAACGAGGACAGGGGGCACTATGGCTACACCTTC. Its protein product is CASSSYPNEDRGHYGYTF.

Comment on this clone: At the DNA level, this CDR3 is encoded by other sequences in the same sample as well. The V and J genes are TRBV10-3 and TRBJ1-5; tentative D call: TRBD1 (5 bases). V dropped 2 bases and J dropped 4 bases, with 6 bases sitting between them. The CDR3 length is 13 residues. Germline CDR1 and CDR2: ENHRY and SYGVKD. CDR3 amino acids: CAISETGNQPQHF. The CDR3 coding sequence is TGTGCCATCAGTGAGACAGGTAATCAGCCCCAGCATTTT.

V is TRBV19 and J is TRBJ2-1, with TRBD2 identical over 7 bases. The CDR3 is 16 amino acids. V trimming: 4 bases; J trimming: 8 bases; junction bases outside the gene matches: 14. Germline V gene sequence: CDR1 LNHDA, CDR2 SQIVND (reference sequence). CDR3 coding DNA: TGTGCCAGTAGTACTAGCGGAACCTACCGGAGAGATGAGCAGTTCTTC. This codes for CASSTSGTYRRDEQFF.

CDR3 loop: CASSIFLSDTQYF. CDR3 nucleotide sequence: TGTGCCAGTAGTATATTCCTATCGGATACGCAGTATTTT. The rearrangement joins TRBV19 to TRBJ2-3; D not resolved. The CDR3 has 13 residues. Trimming pared 2 bases from V and 6 bases from J, leaving 9 bases between. Germline-derived CDR1 and CDR2 are LNHDA and SQIVND (reference sequence).

The rearrangement joins TRBV11-1 to TRBJ2-1; 9 bases match TRBD2. CDR3 length: 14 amino acids. V was pared by 2 bases and J by 9 bases, with 5 bases of the junction left unmatched. CDR1 SGHAT and CDR2 FQDESV come from the germline V gene (reference sequence). CDR3 region: CASSLQAGGAEQFF. The CDR3 DNA is TGTGCCAGCAGCTTACAAGCGGGAGGTGCTGAGCAGTTCTTC.

The rearrangement joins TRBV5-4 to TRBJ2-1; the D gene is possibly TRBD2 (5 bases). Between the trimmed V and J ends, which lost 0 bases and 4 bases, there was a span of 11 bases. This CDR3 region has 15 residues. Looked up from germline, CDR1 is SGHNT and CDR2 is YYREEE (reference sequence). CDR3 DNA sequence: TGTGCCAGCAGCTTGGGGGGAGTGGGGTACAATGAGCAGTTCTTC. Residues: CASSLGGVGYNEQFF.

V is TRBV9 and J is TRBJ1-6; D remains ambiguous. The germline CDR1 and CDR2 sequences are SGDLS and YYNGEE. This CDR3 has 16 residues. Between the trimmed V and J ends, which lost 4 bases and 0 bases, there was a span of 11 bases. CDR3 in amino acids: CASSPWESSYNSPLHF. The CDR3 DNA sequence: TGTGCCAGCAGCCCCTGGGAGAGCTCCTATAATTCACCCCTCCACTTT.

The chain employs TRBV6-5 and TRBJ1-4; TRBD1 matches 7 bases. The CDR3 is 13 amino acids. V gave up 10 bases and J gave up 5 bases; unmatched junction bases: 7. Germline V gene lookup returns CDR1 MNHEY and CDR2 SVGAGI. CDR3 in DNA: TGTGCCACCCTAAGGGGGCGCAATGAAAAACTGTTTTTT. It specifies CATLRGRNEKLFF.

This chain uses TRBV23-1 with TRBJ1-2; 8 bases agree with TRBD1. TRBV23-1 has ORF status, its function being uncertain. V was clipped by 3 bases and J by 4 bases; unmatched bases: 10. The CDR3 contains 16 residues. CDR3 sequence (DNA): TGCGCCAGCAGTCACCCCTCAGGGACAGGACCCTATGGCTACACCTTC. Amino acids: CASSHPSGTGPYGYTF.

The chain carries TRBV10-1 and TRBJ1-1; D is possibly TRBD1 (6 bases). This CDR3 comprises 14 residues. The V end lost 0 bases, the J end lost 4 bases, and 9 bases lay between the germline ends. Germline lookup yields CDR1 WNHNN and CDR2 SYGVQD (reference sequence). For the CDR3, the DNA is TGCGCCAGCAGTGAGTCGAGGGGGAGCACTGAAGCTTTCTTT. Amino acids: CASSESRGSTEAFF.

The chain links TRBV18 to TRBJ1-1; the match to TRBD1 covers 7 bases. The CDR3 sequence is 16 residues long. Per germline, CDR1 KGHSH and CDR2 LQKENI. Trimming took 5 bases from V and 4 from J; bases not matched to a gene: 13. The CDR3 DNA reads as TGTGCCAGCTCAACCAGCTACACAGGGGCGGGCACTGAAGCTTTCTTT. Translating it yields CASSTSYTGAGTEAFF. The whole variable domain, filled in from reference TRBV18 and TRBJ1-1, reads NAGVMQNPRHLVRRRGQEARLRCSPMKGHSHVYWYRQLPEEGLKFMVYLQKENIIDESGMPKERFSAEFPKEGPSILRIQQVVRGDSAAYFCASSTSYTGAGTEAFFGQGTRLTVV.

The chain uses TRBV5-6 and TRBJ2-4, with no clear D. The V end lost 4 bases, the J end lost 2 bases, and 19 bases lay between the germline ends. CDR1 and CDR2 from the germline V gene are SGHDT and YYEEEE. There are 17 residues in the CDR3. This CDR3 is CASSPPPFRLPKNIQYF. CDR3 DNA: TGTGCCAGCAGCCCCCCACCCTTCAGACTCCCCAAAAACATTCAGTACTTC. Filled out from reference TRBV5-6 and TRBJ2-4, the complete variable domain reads DAGVTQSPTHLIKTRGQQVTLRCSPKSGHDTVSWYQQALGQGPQFIFQYYEEEERQRGNFPDRFSGHQFPNYSSELNVNALLLGDSALYLCASSPPPFRLPKNIQYFGAGTRLSVL.

V usage is TRBV3-1 (or the pseudogene TRBV3-2) and J usage is TRBJ2-5, with 8 positions matching TRBD2. From germline, CDR1 is LGHDT and CDR2 YNNKEL (reference sequence). V shed 5 bases, J shed 5 bases, and the junction held 16 bases outside the gene matches. The CDR3 has 17 amino acids. The CDR3 DNA reads as TGTGCCAGCAGCTCTCACCCCGGGACTAGAGGGTCCGAGACCCAGTACTTC. It translates to CASSSHPGTRGSETQYF.

The chain uses TRBV7-8 and TRBJ2-1, with TRBD2 identical over 8 bases. The germline V gene encodes CDR1 SGHVS and CDR2 FQNEAQ. The CDR3 covers 14 residues. J was trimmed by 8 bases and V by 5 bases; bases with no gene match: 8. The chain's CDR3 is CASSKNRGGYEQFF. CDR3 sequence (DNA): TGTGCCAGCAGCAAAAATCGGGGGGGCTATGAGCAGTTCTTC. Full variable domain (missing parts from reference TRBV7-8 and TRBJ2-1): GAGVSQSPRYKVAKRGQDVALRCDPISGHVSLFWYQQALGQGPEFLTYFQNEAQLDKSGLPSDRFFAERPEGSVSTLKIQRTQQEDSAVYLCASSKNRGGYEQFFGPGTRLTVL.

V gene TRBV4-2 combines with J gene TRBJ2-5; 8 bases line up with TRBD1. Germline V lookup: CDR1 LGHNA, CDR2 YNFKEQ. This CDR3 contains 15 residues. Trimming took 3 bases from V and 5 from J; bases not matched to a gene: 8. As DNA, the CDR3 is TGTGCCAGCAGCCATCCCACAGGGGGGTTGGAGACCCAGTACTTC. It yields the protein CASSHPTGGLETQYF.

The gene calls are TRBV28 and TRBJ1-1; 7 positions agree with TRBD1. This CDR3 comprises 17 residues. CDR1 MDHEN and CDR2 SYDVKM come from the germline V gene. Trimming at V came to 6 bases and at J to 0 bases, leaving 13 bases not matched to a gene. The CDR3 sequence is CASRLGGIGSMNTEAFF. CDR3 bases: TGTGCCAGCAGGCTAGGGGGCATCGGGTCTATGAACACTGAAGCTTTCTTT.

The chain combines TRBV6-6 with TRBJ2-7; 8 nucleotides match TRBD1. V was clipped by 2 bases and J by 6 bases; unmatched bases: 6. Germline CDR1 and CDR2: MNHNY and SVGAGI (reference sequence). The CDR3 sequence is 14 residues long. For the CDR3, the DNA is TGTGCCAGCAGTTACCCCGGACAGGGCGTCGAGCAGTACTTC. Its translation is CASSYPGQGVEQYF.

The rearrangement links TRBV11-2 to TRBJ2-1; possibly TRBD2 for D (5 bases). CDR3 length: 12 amino acids. Germline V lookup: CDR1 SGHAT, CDR2 FQNNGV. Between the trimmed V and J ends, which lost 5 bases and 7 bases, there was a span of 9 bases. CDR3 region: CASSAGKNEQFF. The DNA of the CDR3 is TGTGCCAGCAGCGCCGGGAAAAATGAGCAGTTCTTC. The whole variable domain, filled in from reference TRBV11-2 and TRBJ2-1, reads EAGVAQSPRYKIIEKRQSVAFWCNPISGHATLYWYQQILGQGPKLLIQFQNNGVVDDSQLPKDRFSAERLKGVDSTLKIQPAKLEDSAVYLCASSAGKNEQFFGPGTRLTVL.

V gene TRBV3-1 (or the pseudogene TRBV3-2) combines with J gene TRBJ2-7; no clear D. Germline CDR1 reads LGHDT; CDR2 reads YNNKEL (reference sequence). V lost 1 base, J lost 6 bases, and 13 bases lay in between. This CDR3 is 14 amino acids long. Here the CDR3 DNA reads TGTGCCAGCAGCCAAGGAGTAACGGCGGCCGAGCAGTACTTC. Translated, it gives CASSQGVTAAEQYF.

There are a few counts of this clone. J is TRBJ1-2 and V is TRBV6-5, with 8 bases identical to TRBD1. Germline lookup yields CDR1 MNHEY and CDR2 SVGAGI. The V segment lost 6 bases and the J segment 3 bases; nucleotides outside the gene matches: 0. The CDR3 is made up of 12 amino acids. The CDR3 DNA reads as TGTGCCAGCAGACAGGGGGACTATGGCTACACCTTC. Protein: CASRQGDYGYTF.

This chain connects TRBV5-1 to TRBJ2-3; maybe TRBD1 (5 bases). CDR3 length equals 14 residues. The germline V and J ends were trimmed by 4 bases and 2 bases, with 11 bases remaining between them. Per germline, CDR1 SGHRS and CDR2 YFSETQ. The CDR3 is CASSTRTHTDTQYF. In DNA, the CDR3 is TGCGCCAGCAGCACGCGGACACACACAGATACGCAGTATTTT.

Only a few counts were recorded for this clone. The genes are TRBV4-1 and TRBJ2-1; tentative D call: TRBD1 (6 bases). V dropped 5 bases and J dropped 6 bases, with 11 bases sitting between them. Germline assignment: CDR1 MGHRA and CDR2 YSYEKL. This CDR3 is built from 13 residues. As DNA, the CDR3 is TGCGCCAGCAGCAACAGGGAATTCAATGAGCAGTTCTTC. This codes for CASSNREFNEQFF.

This clone was observed a handful of times. The J gene is TRBJ2-7, the V gene TRBV6-1; 9 bases line up with TRBD2. The V segment lost 3 bases and the J segment 3 bases; nucleotides outside the gene matches: 3. The CDR3 runs to 14 residues. CDR1 and CDR2 (germline): MNHNS, SASEGT. This CDR3 reads CASSDLTSGYEQYF. The CDR3 bases are TGTGCCAGCAGTGACCTGACTAGCGGCTACGAGCAGTACTTC.

The genes are TRBV19 and TRBJ2-3; D gene ambiguous. Germline V gene lookup returns CDR1 LNHDA and CDR2 SQIVND (reference sequence). The CDR3 runs 13 residues. V lost 3 bases to trimming and J lost 3 bases, with 7 bases between them. CDR3 region: CASSMIETDTQYF. Written as DNA, the CDR3 is TGTGCCAGTAGTATGATCGAGACAGATACGCAGTATTTT.

This chain links TRBV3-1 (or the pseudogene TRBV3-2) with TRBJ2-1; TRBD2 matches at 10 bases. Germline V lookup: CDR1 LGHDT, CDR2 YNNKEL (reference sequence). After removal of 4 bases from V and 5 bases from J, the junction contained 5 bases not matched to a gene. CDR3 length: 15 amino acids. CDR3 bases: TGTGCCAGCAGCCCCATAGCGGGGGGCCACAATGAGCAGTTCTTC. Its protein is CASSPIAGGHNEQFF.